The rows below give T cell receptor beta chains drawn from one sample of a study of T cell repertoires in cytomegalovirus infection. TCRdb reprocessed the reads via MiXCR and lists one record per CDR3 protein. The repertoire holds about 310,000 distinct CDR3 sequences, with 15% to 20% as singletons. Sample: PBMCs. The source is a human donor in good health (CMV status not recorded). Some clones in this sample may be carry-over from other donors' samples. Both conserved end residues are part of each CDR3.

j_call v_call cdr3_aa
TRBJ1-5 TRBV28 CASSLIGPWGQPQHF
TRBJ1-2 TRBV20-1 CSATPGGRGYGYTF
TRBJ1-1 TRBV7-6 CASSLGGENTEAFF
TRBJ1-2 TRBV2 CASSANRVQGYTF
TRBJ2-5 TRBV6-6 CASSYSGDQETQYF
TRBJ2-7 TRBV20-1 CSARIMGARGYGQYF
TRBJ1-4 TRBV6-2/TRBV6-3 CASNSASSEKLFF
TRBJ2-3 TRBV4-1 CASSQVLGDRATDTQYF
TRBJ1-1 TRBV6-6 CASSGRLNTEAFF
TRBJ1-1 TRBV20-1 CSARVEAGGMNTEAFF
TRBJ2-1 TRBV4-1 CASSQGGRGLNNEQFF
TRBJ1-5 TRBV12-3/TRBV12-4 CASSFEVLVDRNQPQHF
TRBJ2-1 TRBV28 CITVASGGRNEQFF